Listed here are 21 T cell receptor beta chains from one sample, sequenced in a study of blood T cell repertoires in COVID-19. Repertoires were generated with immunoSEQ multiplex PCR, while TCRdb's copy carries only in-frame clones and drops some. The profile shows approximately 200,000 clones, about nine tenths of them singletons. Sample: PBMCs or T cells enriched from blood (not recorded which). The origin of the receptors is a woman in her 30s who had recovered from COVID-19.

The rearrangement links TRBV18 to TRBJ2-7, with 10 bases that match TRBD1. Trimming at V came to 6 bases and at J to 6 bases, leaving 5 bases not matched to a gene. This CDR3 is 13 amino acids long. Germline V gene sequence: CDR1 KGHSH, CDR2 LQKENI. CDR3 loop: CASSRDRGGEQYF. The CDR3 DNA is TGTGCCAGCTCCCGGGACAGGGGAGGCGAGCAGTACTTC.

V gene TRBV9 combines with J gene TRBJ2-1; 7 bases match TRBD1. With V trimmed by 3 bases and J by 0 bases, 6 bases remained unmatched. The CDR3 is 16 amino acids. The germline V gene encodes CDR1 SGDLS and CDR2 YYNGEE. This CDR3 reads CASSAGQSSSYNEQFF. In nucleotides, the CDR3 is TGTGCCAGCAGCGCGGGACAGTCGAGCTCCTACAATGAGCAGTTCTTC.

The J gene is TRBJ2-5, the V gene TRBV4-3; 9 bases fit TRBD2. The CDR3 has 16 residues. V lost 0 bases and J lost 7; bases outside the gene matches: 9. Germline V gene sequence: CDR1 LGHNA, CDR2 YSLEER. The CDR3 sequence: CASSQELAGDSGTQYF. CDR3 DNA sequence: TGCGCCAGCAGCCAAGAATTAGCGGGAGACTCTGGGACCCAGTACTTC.

This sequence joins TRBV7-9 and TRBJ2-2; no clear D. The CDR3 sequence is 15 residues long. V gave up 5 bases and J gave up 4 bases, with 14 bases separating them. The germline gives CDR1 SEHNR, CDR2 FQNEAQ (reference sequence). CDR3 nucleotides: TGTGCCAGCAGCATGCCGCTAGTTTCCACCGGGGAGCTGTTTTTT. It encodes CASSMPLVSTGELFF.

The rearrangement joins TRBV7-2 to TRBJ1-1; maybe TRBD1 (6 bases). From germline, CDR1 is SGHTA and CDR2 FQGNSA. Trimming left V 3 bases short and J 6 bases short, with 17 bases between. The CDR3 runs 15 residues. CDR3 nucleotide sequence: TGTGCCAGCAGCTTCGAACCGCAGGGGTTCGCTGAAGCTTTCTTT. Translation gives CASSFEPQGFAEAFF.

The CDR3 coding sequence is TGTGCCAGCAGCTCGGGACAGGGATATCTCGGTGGCTACACCTTC. Translating gives CASSSGQGYLGGYTF. V usage is TRBV27 and J usage is TRBJ1-2; 9 bases match TRBD1. The length of the CDR3 is 15 residues. In germline, CDR1 is MNHEY, CDR2 SMNVEV (reference sequence). J lost 7 bases, V lost 6 bases, and 12 bases had no gene match.

CDR3 amino acids: CASSETVSNTIYF. In nucleotides, the CDR3 is TGTGCCAGCTCAGAGACAGTCTCAAACACCATATATTTT. The chain is built from TRBV18 and TRBJ1-3, with D possibly matching TRBD1 (5 bases). Looked up from germline, CDR1 is KGHSH and CDR2 is LQKENI. CDR3 length: 13 residues. V was shortened by 5 bases and J by 6 bases, with 11 bases between the two germline ends.

This clone was recorded a few times. The chain is built from TRBV6-2 or TRBV6-3 and TRBJ1-2, with 7 bases that match TRBD1. Germline CDR1 reads MNHEY; CDR2 reads SVGEGT. Trimming took 5 bases from V and 6 from J; bases not matched to a gene: 12. This CDR3 has 15 amino acids. For the CDR3, the DNA is TGTGCCAGCAGTCCCCATTATACAGGGGATAATGGCTACACCTTC. Its protein is CASSPHYTGDNGYTF.

CDR3 nucleotides: TGTGCCAGTAATACAGGGGACGCCTCCTACGAGCAGTACTTC. Its protein is CASNTGDASYEQYF. This chain joins TRBV19 and TRBJ2-7, with 7 bases that match TRBD1. The CDR3 totals 14 residues. CDR1 and CDR2 from the germline V gene are LNHDA and SQIVND (reference sequence). V trimming: 7 bases; J trimming: 0 bases; junction bases outside the gene matches: 6.

V is TRBV24-1 and J is TRBJ1-4; D uncertain. This CDR3 comprises 16 residues. Germline V gives CDR1 KGHDR, CDR2 SFDVKD. The ends were cut back, 1 base at V and 4 bases at J, with 12 bases in the middle. The CDR3 loop reads CATSDFADNGNEKLFF. The CDR3 DNA reads TGTGCCACCAGTGATTTCGCTGACAACGGTAATGAAAAACTGTTTTTT.

This chain links TRBV5-4 with TRBJ2-1; D gene unclear. The CDR3 has 13 amino acids. V was shortened by 0 bases and J by 5 bases, with 6 bases between the two germline ends. Germline V gene sequence: CDR1 SGHNT, CDR2 YYREEE (reference sequence). Here the CDR3 DNA reads TGTGCCAGCAGCTTGGTCAGGAACAATGAGCAGTTCTTC. Amino acid sequence: CASSLVRNNEQFF.

The chain employs TRBV4-1 and TRBJ1-2; weak D call: TRBD1 (5 bases). V gave up 2 bases and J gave up 4 bases, with 11 bases separating them. Germline-derived CDR1 and CDR2 are MGHRA and YSYEKL. The CDR3 has 14 residues. For the CDR3, the DNA is TGCGCCAGCAGCCAATACAGCGACAGCTATGGCTACACCTTC. Protein sequence: CASSQYSDSYGYTF.

The chain joins TRBV28 to TRBJ2-3, with D possibly matching TRBD2 (7 bases). CDR1 MDHEN and CDR2 SYDVKM come from the germline V gene. The CDR3 covers 15 residues. V shed 5 bases and J shed 5 bases, with 17 bases lying between them. CDR3: CASSPPPGGIDTQYF. The CDR3 DNA sequence: TGTGCCAGCAGTCCCCCCCCGGGGGGCATAGATACGCAGTATTTT.

The rearrangement links TRBV25-1 to TRBJ1-6, with D tentatively TRBD1 (5 bases). Germline CDR1 and CDR2: MGHDK and SYGVNS. Deletions cut 0 bases from V and 7 bases from J, with 13 bases between. The CDR3 spans 16 residues. CDR3 in DNA: TGTGCCAGCAGTGAATATTGGGGCAGAGAGAATTCACCCCTCCACTTT. This translates into CASSEYWGRENSPLHF. The variable domain in full, completed from reference TRBV25-1 and TRBJ1-6, reads EADIYQTPRYLVIGTGKKITLECSQTMGHDKMYWYQQDPGMELHLIHYSYGVNSTEKGDLSSESTVSRIRTEHFPLTLESARPSHTSQYLCASSEYWGRENSPLHFGNGTRLTVT.

V gene TRBV11-3 combines with J gene TRBJ2-5; a possible D gene is TRBD2 (6 bases). This CDR3 contains 13 residues. Germline CDR1 and CDR2: SGHNT and YENEEA. Trimming left V 5 bases short and J 2 bases short, with 9 bases between. Here the CDR3 DNA reads TGTGCCAGCAGCCGGGACTCACAAGAGACCCAGTACTTC. This translates into CASSRDSQETQYF. The complete variable domain, with remaining parts taken from reference TRBV11-3 and TRBJ2-5, reads EAGVVQSPRYKIIEKKQPVAFWCNPISGHNTLYWYLQNLGQGPELLIRYENEEAVDDSQLPKDRFSAERLKGVDSTLKIQPAELGDSAVYLCASSRDSQETQYFGPGTRLLVL.

This chain links TRBV9 with TRBJ2-7; 15 bases map to TRBD2. There are 16 residues in the CDR3. The germline V gene encodes CDR1 SGDLS and CDR2 YYNGEE. V gave up 3 bases and J gave up 7 bases; unmatched junction bases: 8. CDR3 residues: CASSADGTSGRREQYF. The CDR3 DNA follows: TGTGCCAGCAGCGCTGATGGGACTAGCGGGAGGAGGGAGCAGTACTTC.

This chain joins TRBV7-2 and TRBJ2-7; the D gene is possibly TRBD1 (7 bases). Per germline, CDR1 SGHTA and CDR2 FQGNSA. V lost 5 bases to trimming and J lost 0 bases, with 23 bases between them. The CDR3 loop spans 18 amino acids. The CDR3 here is CASSPLGRGAFLSYEQYF. CDR3 nucleotides: TGTGCCAGCAGCCCCCTCGGCAGGGGGGCCTTCCTCTCCTACGAGCAGTACTTC.

The chain links TRBV7-3 to TRBJ2-5, with 9 bases aligning to TRBD1. Trimming at V came to 4 bases and at J to 4 bases, leaving 10 bases not matched to a gene. CDR3 length: 16 amino acids. Germline V gene sequence: CDR1 SGHTA, CDR2 FQGTGA. The CDR3 is CASSSHSDRGLETQYF. For the CDR3, the DNA is TGTGCCAGCAGCTCTCACTCGGACAGGGGACTAGAGACCCAGTACTTC.

This chain connects TRBV5-6 to TRBJ1-3, with 8 bases matching TRBD1. This CDR3 comprises 15 residues. Germline CDR1 reads SGHDT; CDR2 reads YYEEEE. With 4 bases clipped from V and 3 bases from J, the junction kept 6 bases outside the gene matches. CDR3 coding DNA: TGTGCCAGCAGCCGAGACAGGGGAATTGGAAACACCATATATTTT. This codes for CASSRDRGIGNTIYF. The full variable domain, with the rest looked up from reference TRBV5-6 and TRBJ1-3, is DAGVTQSPTHLIKTRGQQVTLRCSPKSGHDTVSWYQQALGQGPQFIFQYYEEEERQRGNFPDRFSGHQFPNYSSELNVNALLLGDSALYLCASSRDRGIGNTIYFGEGSWLTVV.

A remark on this clone: This CDR3 is also generated by other DNA sequences in the sample. This sequence joins TRBV20-1 and TRBJ2-7, with D perhaps matching TRBD1 (5 bases). Germline CDR1 and CDR2: DFQATT and SNEGSKA (reference sequence). With 2 bases removed from V and 4 bases from J, the gap between germline ends came to 6 bases. The CDR3 is 11 amino acids. The CDR3, as DNA: TGCAGTGCTAGACAGGGTTACGAGCAGTACTTC. Amino acids: CSARQGYEQYF.

This clone was observed once. The rearrangement links TRBV7-9 to TRBJ2-3, with D perhaps matching TRBD2 (6 bases). The germline V gene has CDR1 SEHNR and CDR2 FQNEAQ (reference sequence). Between the trimmed V and J ends, which lost 2 bases and 5 bases, there was a span of 8 bases. This CDR3 has 13 residues. The CDR3: CASSLNSGDTQYF. DNA for the CDR3: TGTGCCAGCAGCTTAAATAGCGGAGATACGCAGTATTTT.